These 14 T cell receptor beta chains came from one sample sequenced in a study of memory CD4+ T cells and cytomegalovirus serostatus. TCRdb's copy holds only in-frame clones and misses some; the assay was immunoSEQ multiplex PCR. The sample includes under 85,000 clones, roughly 80% of them seen just once. Single viable CD3+CD4+CD8-CD45RO+ cells were sorted as the memory CD4+ T cells. Sequencing input: memory CD4+ T cells from blood. The receptors here all came from an adult in good health and CMV-seropositive.

The chain is built from TRBV28 and TRBJ2-7; D is unclear. Between the trimmed V and J ends, which lost 3 bases and 3 bases, there was a span of 3 bases. The CDR3 is made up of 11 amino acids. Germline V gives CDR1 MDHEN, CDR2 SYDVKM. CDR3 nucleotide sequence: TGTGCCAGCAGTTTGGTCTACGAGCAGTACTTC. Translated: CASSLVYEQYF.

This clone turned up a few times. The V and J genes are TRBV20-1 and TRBJ1-2; 9 nucleotides align to TRBD1. The CDR3 length is 11 residues. Trimming removed 8 bases from V and 7 bases from J; junction bases left unmatched: 5. The germline gives CDR1 DFQATT, CDR2 SNEGSKA (reference sequence). CDR3 coding DNA: TGCAGTCTGGACAGGGGACGTGGCTACACCTTC. Translation: CSLDRGRGYTF.

The chain recombines TRBV6-5 with TRBJ2-7, with a tentative D call TRBD1 (6 bases). Germline V lookup: CDR1 MNHEY, CDR2 SVGAGI. V dropped 0 bases and J dropped 12 bases, with 15 bases sitting between them. This CDR3 region has 13 residues. The CDR3 bases are TGTGCCAGCAGTTACTCCATACAGGGTCGGCTGTACGTC. Translated: CASSYSIQGRLYV.

The rearrangement joins TRBV11-3 to TRBJ2-4, with D uncertain. The CDR3 spans 13 residues. Germline CDR1 is SGHNT and CDR2 is YENEEA. V shed 5 bases and J shed 2 bases, with 7 bases lying between them. The CDR3 reads CASSPLTKNIQYF. CDR3 bases: TGTGCCAGCAGCCCTCTTACCAAAAACATTCAGTACTTC.

The V call is TRBV29-1, the J call TRBJ1-1, with D hard to call. Trimming took off 6 bases at V and 0 bases at J, with 11 bases between the two ends. Germline lookup yields CDR1 SQVTM and CDR2 ANQGSEA. The CDR3 is 13 residues long. The CDR3 nucleotides are TGCAGCGTCACGGGCCACCTGAACACTGAAGCTTTCTTT. This translates into CSVTGHLNTEAFF.

The chain employs TRBV7-8 and TRBJ2-7; possibly TRBD2 for D (6 bases). Germline loops: CDR1 SGHVS, CDR2 FQNEAQ. V lost 5 bases and J lost 4, with 27 bases in between. The CDR3 length is 18 residues. The CDR3 DNA reads TGTGCCAGCAGCCCCGACTCCGGTCTTCCGGGAGTAGGTTACGAGCAGTACGTC. Translated: CASSPDSGLPGVGYEQYV.

This chain connects TRBV10-3 to TRBJ2-3, with 11 positions matching TRBD2. Germline CDR1 is ENHRY and CDR2 is SYGVKD. The trim removed 10 bases at V and 8 bases at J, leaving 14 bases unmatched. The CDR3 length is 15 residues. The CDR3 here is CATLNSGGALVTQYF. The DNA for the CDR3 is TGTGCCACCCTCAATAGCGGGGGGGCCTTAGTTACGCAGTATTTT.

This rearrangement joins TRBV29-1 to TRBJ2-7; 7 bases are shared with TRBD2. CDR3 length: 14 residues. J gave up 5 bases and V 6 bases, and 13 bases lay outside the gene matches. CDR1 SQVTM and CDR2 ANQGSEA come from the germline V gene. CDR3 sequence reads: CSVAPGGRHNEQYF. The CDR3 coding sequence is TGCAGCGTCGCCCCGGGAGGTCGCCACAACGAGCAGTACTTC.

The sample holds one count of this clone. J is TRBJ2-7 and V is TRBV9; TRBD2 agrees at 7 bases. The CDR3 is 14 amino acids. The V gene's germline CDR1 is SGDLS and CDR2 YYNGEE. V shed 2 bases, J shed 4 bases, and the junction held 6 bases outside the gene matches. CDR3 DNA sequence: TGTGCCAGCAGCGTGAGGGAGGGTGAGTACGAGCAGTACTTC. Its translation is CASSVREGEYEQYF.

V gene TRBV6-5 combines with J gene TRBJ1-1; D perhaps matches TRBD1 (6 bases). Germline CDR1 and CDR2: MNHEY and SVGAGI. V lost 6 bases, J lost 11 bases, and 16 bases lay in between. The CDR3 is 12 amino acids. CDR3: CASRPQGERAFF. The CDR3 DNA follows: TGTGCCAGCAGACCACAGGGTGAGAGGGCTTTCTTT.

This chain joins TRBV28 and TRBJ2-3; 8 positions agree with TRBD2. This CDR3 is 17 amino acids long. Per germline, CDR1 MDHEN and CDR2 SYDVKM. The V and J ends lost 6 bases and 2 bases, in that order; junction bases with no gene match: 13. The CDR3 here is CASSPLLLAAITDTQYF. CDR3 nucleotide sequence: TGTGCCAGCAGCCCACTGCTACTAGCGGCGATCACAGATACGCAGTATTTT. Full variable domain (outside the CDR3, taken from reference TRBV28 and TRBJ2-3): DVKVTQSSRYLVKRTGEKVFLECVQDMDHENMFWYRQDPGLGLRLIYFSYDVKMKEKGDIPEGYSVSREKKERFSLILESASTNQTSMYLCASSPLLLAAITDTQYFGPGTRLTVL.

This clone was seen more than once but under ten times. The rearrangement joins TRBV5-5 to TRBJ1-1, with D possibly TRBD1 on 5 matching bases. The germline V gene has CDR1 SGHKS and CDR2 YYEKEE (reference sequence). Trimming removed 4 bases at V and 3 bases at J, with 13 bases between. There are 14 residues in the CDR3. The CDR3, as DNA: TGTGCCAGCAGCCGACGGGACGGCTACACTGAAGCTTTCTTT. This encodes CASSRRDGYTEAFF.

V gene TRBV19 combines with J gene TRBJ2-7, with a weak D call TRBD2 (5 bases). Trimming took off 6 bases at V and 2 bases at J, with 17 bases between the two ends. The CDR3 sequence is 15 residues long. Germline lookup yields CDR1 LNHDA and CDR2 SQIVND (reference sequence). The CDR3 DNA sequence: TGTGCCAGTAGGGTCCGGGATTTTGGGACCTACGAGCAGTACTTC. As protein: CASRVRDFGTYEQYF.

The rearrangement links TRBV2 to TRBJ1-2; D ambiguous. The length of the CDR3 is 15 residues. Germline assignment: CDR1 SNHLY and CDR2 FYNNEI. V was pared by 3 bases and J by 4 bases, with 15 bases between. The CDR3 DNA follows: TGTGCCAGCAGTGAGGGAACGGCGAACTTCTATGGCTACACCTTC. Its protein is CASSEGTANFYGYTF.